One and the same sample provided the 9 T cell receptor beta chains below, sequenced in a study of blood T cell repertoires in COVID-19. TCRdb's copy holds only in-frame clones and misses some; the assay was immunoSEQ multiplex PCR. The sample shows 130,000 or so clones, 84% of them seen only once. The sample was peripheral blood. The receptors stem from a woman aged 60-70 years with acute or convalescent COVID-19.

The V call is TRBV10-3, the J call TRBJ1-2; possible D gene TRBD1, 5 bases. This CDR3 contains 13 residues. Deletions cut 10 bases from V and 4 bases from J, with 16 bases between. CDR1 and CDR2 from the germline V gene are ENHRY and SYGVKD. The CDR3 nucleotides read TGTGCCACTGCGTACGACAGCCGCTATGGCTACACCTTC. The encoded protein is CATAYDSRYGYTF.

The chain combines TRBV2 with TRBJ1-5; a possible D gene is TRBD1 (6 bases). The germline gives CDR1 SNHLY, CDR2 FYNNEI. The V and J ends lost 6 bases and 1 base respectively, with 10 bases between them. The CDR3 length is 14 residues. Here the CDR3 DNA reads TGTGCCAGCAGGACAGGCTCAAGCAATCAGCCCCAGCATTTT. As protein: CASRTGSSNQPQHF.

The DNA for the CDR3 is TGTGCCACTGGTCAGCGAAATGGCTACACCTTC. This translates into CATGQRNGYTF. The rearrangement links TRBV28 to TRBJ1-2, with D unresolved. This CDR3 has 11 amino acids. CDR1 is MDHEN and CDR2 is SYDVKM in the germline V gene. V was pared by 10 bases and J by 6 bases, with 12 bases between.

The chain carries TRBV3-1 (or the pseudogene TRBV3-2) and TRBJ2-5; TRBD2 might be the D (7 bases). The V end was cut by 4 bases, the J end by 4 bases, with 13 bases between. CDR1 and CDR2 from the germline V gene are LGHDT and YNNKEL (reference sequence). The length of the CDR3 is 14 residues. DNA of the CDR3: TGTGCCAGCAGCCGACGAGGGGGGGTAGAGACCCAGTACTTC. Protein product: CASSRRGGVETQYF.

The J gene is TRBJ2-1, the V gene TRBV27, with a weak D call TRBD2 (6 bases). The germline gives CDR1 MNHEY, CDR2 SMNVEV (reference sequence). CDR3 length: 11 residues. The ends were cut back, 3 bases at V and 14 bases at J, with 11 bases in the middle. DNA of the CDR3: TGTGCCAGCAGTTTTCAGGGCGGGGAGTTCTTC. Protein product: CASSFQGGEFF.

This sequence joins TRBV19 and TRBJ1-2, with D possibly being TRBD1 (5 bases). This CDR3 is built from 13 residues. V was pared by 7 bases and J by 0 bases, with 9 bases between. In germline, CDR1 is LNHDA, CDR2 SQIVND (reference sequence). Here the CDR3 reads CASKQEANYGYTF. The CDR3 nucleotides read TGTGCCAGTAAACAGGAAGCTAACTATGGCTACACCTTC.

This rearrangement joins TRBV2 to TRBJ1-1; D might be TRBD1 (6 bases). V lost 4 bases, J lost 4 bases, and 10 bases lay in between. This CDR3 is built from 13 residues. From germline, CDR1 is SNHLY and CDR2 FYNNEI. The CDR3 loop reads CASSGEGGTEAFF. The CDR3 DNA is TGTGCCAGCAGTGGGGAGGGGGGCACTGAAGCTTTCTTT.

The genes are TRBV9 and TRBJ1-4; 8 nucleotides line up with TRBD1. The CDR3 sequence is 16 residues long. Germline V lookup: CDR1 SGDLS, CDR2 YYNGEE. J gave up 4 bases and V 0 bases, and 5 bases lay outside the gene matches. The chain's CDR3 is CASSVGTRGHNEKLFF. CDR3 nucleotide sequence: TGTGCCAGCAGCGTAGGGACCAGGGGGCATAATGAAAAACTGTTTTTT.

This clone was detected only a few times. J is TRBJ1-6 and V is TRBV3-1 (or the pseudogene TRBV3-2); D is unresolved. This CDR3 comprises 14 residues. Looked up from germline, CDR1 is LGHDT and CDR2 is YNNKEL (reference sequence). Trimming shortened V by 10 bases and J by 0 bases, and 10 bases separated the two germline ends. The CDR3 loop is CATQENSYNSPLHF. CDR3 coding DNA: TGTGCCACCCAGGAAAACTCCTATAATTCACCCCTCCACTTT.